One sample yielded the 4 T cell receptor beta chains listed below, sequenced in a study of cytomegalovirus exposure and HLA in healthy donors. PCR was performed using 60 Vbeta and 13 Jbeta primers. Some clones are missing from TCRdb's copy, which holds only in-frame ones; the method was immunoSEQ multiplex PCR. The table shows some 180,000 clones, with 73% occurring only once. The sequencing input was PBMCs. The receptor source for this set is a woman aged 18-30 years in good health and CMV-seropositive.

This sequence joins TRBV10-3 and TRBJ2-7; 8 bases are shared with TRBD1. The length of the CDR3 is 13 residues. CDR1 is ENHRY, CDR2 SYGVKD, per germline. The J segment lost 1 base and the V segment lost 10 bases, leaving 6 bases of the junction unmatched. The CDR3 here is CATKTGASYEQYF. The CDR3 region has the DNA TGTGCCACCAAGACAGGGGCATCCTACGAGCAGTACTTC.

This clone was observed many times. The rearrangement uses TRBV7-2 and TRBJ1-2; D might be TRBD1 (6 bases). From germline, CDR1 is SGHTA and CDR2 FQGNSA. This CDR3 is built from 13 residues. V was cut by 5 bases and J by 4 bases, with 11 bases left in between. The CDR3 protein is CASSTSDSYGYTF. The CDR3 nucleotides are TGTGCCAGCAGCACCTCGGACAGCTATGGCTACACCTTC.

This chain links TRBV7-3 with TRBJ2-1, with a possible D match to TRBD2 (6 bases). This CDR3 region has 13 residues. Trimming removed 5 bases from V and 5 bases from J, with 10 bases in between. Germline lookup yields CDR1 SGHTA and CDR2 FQGTGA. CDR3 DNA sequence: TGTGCCAGCAGCCCGGGGGACCACAATGAGCAGTTCTTC. It specifies CASSPGDHNEQFF.

The chain combines TRBV12-5 with TRBJ2-7; a weak D match, TRBD2 (6 bases). This CDR3 has 17 residues. V was clipped by 0 bases and J by 0 bases, with 15 bases between them. Germline assignment: CDR1 LGHNT and CDR2 FRNRAP. CDR3 DNA: TGTGCTAGTGGTTTGGTAACCAGCGGGCGCCTCTCCTACGAGCAGTACTTC. Residues: CASGLVTSGRLSYEQYF.